Described below is a single T cell receptor beta chain sequence and its context. Its antigen is currently unknown. MiXCR was run by TCRdb on the reads, yielding one entry per CDR3 protein. The sample consists of about 400,000 distinct CDR3 sequences, roughly 34% of them appearing once. This entry belongs to a study of T cell repertoires in cytomegalovirus infection. Whole-study context: It was the public TCR beta signatures that indicated both CMV infection and matching HLA type. Study-level findings and limits: CMV-specific HLA-C-restricted TCR beta clonotypes dominated the ex vivo response. Accumulated public TCR beta family frequency recognized individuals carrying CMV together with the relevant HLA.

Germline values: CDR1 LNHDA, CDR2 SQIVND (reference sequence). The CDR3 sequence is 14 residues long. Trimming took 9 bases from V and 3 from J, leaving 12 bases between them. Sequences were derived from cultured PBMCs, sampled from culture after CMV antigen stimulation. The chain carries TRBV19 and TRBJ1-6; D might be TRBD1 (6 bases). The receptor comes from a human donor in good health (CMV status not recorded). Some clones in this sample may be carry-over from other donors' samples. CDR3 in amino acids: CASSRQVYNSPLHF. For the CDR3, the DNA is TGTGCCAGCTCCCGACAGGTCTATAATTCACCCCTCCACTTT.